The 17 T cell receptor beta chains given below trace back to one sample, sequenced in a study of blood T cell repertoires in COVID-19 (dated by TCRdb to between 2020 and 2021). Receptor libraries were prepared by the immunoSEQ multiplex PCR assay. TCRdb stores this immuneACCESS table with in-frame sequences only. Part of the clones is absent; in the studies checked, under half of the shortfall reflects unresolved V genes, and no reason is known for the rest. This sample comprises about 250,000 clones, more than 70% of them detected only once. The ten top clones hold about 5.4% of the sample. Sequenced material: peripheral blood. Receptor source: a woman older than 75 with COVID-19, enrolled during active disease.

The CDR3 region is CASRATGGARQPQHF. The DNA of the CDR3 is TGTGCCAGCAGGGCTACAGGGGGCGCGAGGCAGCCCCAGCATTTT. V is TRBV6-4 and J is TRBJ1-5, with TRBD1 identical over 9 bases. The CDR3 loop spans 15 amino acids. Germline-derived CDR1 and CDR2 are MRHNA and SNTAGT. V gave up 6 bases and J gave up 7 bases; unmatched junction bases: 10.

The chain uses TRBV12-3 or TRBV12-4 and TRBJ1-2; D is uncertain. Between the trimmed V and J ends, which lost 6 bases and 2 bases, there was a span of 10 bases. The CDR3 length is 13 residues. For the CDR3, the DNA is TGTGCCAGCAGCATTGACGGGAACTATGGCTACACCTTC. Encoded protein: CASSIDGNYGYTF.

The chain combines TRBV6-1 with TRBJ1-2, with TRBD1 as a possible D gene (6 bases). The CDR3 consists of 16 residues. Germline V lookup: CDR1 MNHNS, CDR2 SASEGT. The V end was cut by 4 bases, the J end by 3 bases, with 18 bases between. In nucleotides, the CDR3 is TGTGCCAGCAGTGGACGGGACACCGGCATTTACTATGGCTACACCTTC. Its translation: CASSGRDTGIYYGYTF.

This clone showed up just a few times. Other DNA variants within this sample encode the same CDR3. This chain joins TRBV6-2 or TRBV6-3 and TRBJ1-1, with a tentative D call TRBD1 (6 bases). Germline CDR1 reads MNHEY; CDR2 reads SVGEGT. V lost 3 bases, J lost 3 bases, and 8 bases lay in between. CDR3 length: 13 residues. The CDR3 loop reads CASSYEGDTEAFF. For the CDR3, the DNA is TGTGCCAGCAGTTATGAGGGGGACACTGAAGCTTTCTTT.

The chain combines TRBV28 with TRBJ1-5; D remains ambiguous. The CDR3 has 12 amino acids. V lost 6 bases, J lost 3 bases, and 6 bases lay in between. Germline V CDR1 and CDR2: MDHEN, SYDVKM. The CDR3 region has the DNA TGTGCCAGCAGACTACCCAATCAGCCCCAGCATTTT. Protein product: CASRLPNQPQHF.

The chain uses TRBV27 and TRBJ1-5; 8 nucleotides align to TRBD1. The CDR3 has 14 residues. V trimming: 5 bases; J trimming: 7 bases; junction bases outside the gene matches: 7. CDR1 is MNHEY, CDR2 SMNVEV, per germline (reference sequence). CDR3 DNA: TGTGCCAGCAGTCTCGGACAGGGCACCCAGCCCCAGCATTTT. This codes for CASSLGQGTQPQHF.

The chain carries TRBV3-1 (or the pseudogene TRBV3-2) and TRBJ2-3, with TRBD1 matching 7 bases. In germline, CDR1 is LGHDT, CDR2 YNNKEL (reference sequence). This CDR3 is built from 15 residues. Trimming took 1 base from V and 1 from J; bases not matched to a gene: 2. CDR3 residues: CASSQGQGRTDTQYF. In DNA form, the CDR3 reads TGTGCCAGCAGCCAAGGACAGGGACGCACAGATACGCAGTATTTT.

The V call is TRBV27, the J call TRBJ1-2; D remains unclear. CDR1 is MNHEY and CDR2 is SMNVEV in the germline V gene (reference sequence). The V end was cut by 8 bases, the J end by 2 bases, with 18 bases between. The CDR3 totals 15 residues. The CDR3 is CASSVGGFGNYGYTF. CDR3 DNA: TGTGCCAGCTCGGTCGGAGGGTTTGGCAACTATGGCTACACCTTC.

In the case of this clone: The same CDR3 can be traced to other DNA sequences in this sample. The chain recombines TRBV18 with TRBJ1-6; no clear D gene. V was cut by 1 base and J by 7 bases, with 8 bases left in between. Germline CDR1 is KGHSH and CDR2 is LQKENI. The CDR3 length is 14 residues. The DNA of the CDR3 is TGTGCCAGCTCACCACAAGGCGGGAATTCACCCCTCCACTTT. This codes for CASSPQGGNSPLHF.

The chain links TRBV19 to TRBJ1-4; D remains ambiguous. The V and J ends lost 6 bases and 7 bases respectively, with 15 bases between them. Germline-derived CDR1 and CDR2 are LNHDA and SQIVND (reference sequence). This CDR3 is built from 14 residues. DNA of the CDR3: TGTGCCAGTAGGTCGGGGAGTATTGGTGAAAAACTGTTTTTT. It yields the protein CASRSGSIGEKLFF.

The rearrangement uses TRBV30 and TRBJ1-2, with 10 bases aligning to TRBD1. The CDR3 has 14 residues. V dropped 3 bases and J dropped 8; count of bases not matched to a gene: 9. CDR1 and CDR2 (germline): GTSNPN, SVGIG (reference sequence). The CDR3 region is CAWSTRDRGLGYTF. DNA of the CDR3: TGTGCCTGGAGCACTAGGGACAGGGGTTTAGGCTACACCTTC.

This sequence joins TRBV5-1 and TRBJ1-2; possibly TRBD1 for D (6 bases). The CDR3 contains 14 residues. In germline, CDR1 is SGHRS, CDR2 YFSETQ. Between the trimmed V and J ends, which lost 6 bases and 4 bases, there was a span of 16 bases. The CDR3 sequence: CASNQVGGTYGYTF. The CDR3 DNA reads as TGCGCCAGCAACCAAGTAGGGGGTACCTATGGCTACACCTTC.

This sequence joins TRBV28 and TRBJ2-3; maybe TRBD2 (6 bases). Germline CDR1 is MDHEN and CDR2 is SYDVKM. This CDR3 contains 13 residues. The germline V and J ends were trimmed by 2 bases and 6 bases, with 9 bases remaining between them. CDR3 bases: TGTGCCAGCAGTTTACCGGGGGTGGATACGCAGTATTTT. Its translation is CASSLPGVDTQYF.

The rearrangement uses TRBV28 and TRBJ1-2, with TRBD1 as a possible D gene (6 bases). The CDR3 consists of 18 residues. V was cut by 2 bases and J by 3 bases, with 22 bases left in between. CDR1 is MDHEN, CDR2 SYDVKM, per germline. CDR3 in amino acids: CASSLAGTPLSGDYGYTF. CDR3 coding DNA: TGTGCCAGCAGTTTAGCCGGGACACCACTCTCCGGGGACTATGGCTACACCTTC.

This chain connects TRBV2 to TRBJ1-1, with a weak D call TRBD1 (5 bases). The CDR3 sequence is 15 residues long. In germline, CDR1 is SNHLY, CDR2 FYNNEI. The V end was cut by 2 bases, the J end by 5 bases, with 15 bases between. CDR3 in amino acids: CASSEQGLGNTEAFF. CDR3 nucleotides: TGTGCCAGCAGTGAACAGGGACTCGGTAATACTGAAGCTTTCTTT.

V gene TRBV12-3 or TRBV12-4 combines with J gene TRBJ1-1; unclear D gene. The CDR3 has 13 residues. Trimming took off 2 bases at V and 5 bases at J, with 9 bases between the two ends. The CDR3 loop is CASSLTRGTEAFF. The CDR3 DNA is TGTGCCAGCAGTTTAACGCGGGGTACTGAAGCTTTCTTT.

V and J are TRBV5-4 and TRBJ1-2; the D gene is possibly TRBD1 (5 bases). The V and J ends lost 0 bases and 3 bases respectively, with 9 bases between them. Per germline, CDR1 SGHNT and CDR2 YYREEE (reference sequence). The CDR3 is 14 residues long. The CDR3 DNA sequence: TGTGCCAGCAGCTTGGAGACAGCATACTATGGCTACACCTTC. Protein: CASSLETAYYGYTF.